This paragraph reports one T cell receptor (beta chain). As yet, its antigen is unknown. TCRdb keeps only in-frame clones here, not all; method: immunoSEQ multiplex PCR. The sample includes 140,000 to 150,000 clones, 80% to 90% of them seen just once. The record originates from a study of T cell responses to AZD1222 COVID-19 vaccine. CDR1 and CDR2 (germline): SGHAT, FQDESV (reference sequence). This CDR3 contains 14 residues. The ends were cut back, 6 bases at V and 4 bases at J, with 12 bases in the middle. The study, taken as a whole, reports: In the spike-specific TCR repertoire, nearly half reportedly target unmutated variant regions. Without day 14 samples, only post-peak T cell repertoires were studied.

The sample in question was peripheral blood, obtained on day 0 of AZD1222 vaccination. The receptor comes from an adult in good health. The V gene is TRBV11-1, the J gene TRBJ2-2; a weak D match, TRBD2 (6 bases). The DNA for the CDR3 is TGTGCCAGCAGGTCCAGGGAGGTCACCGGGGAGCTGTTTTTT. Amino acid sequence: CASRSREVTGELFF. Together with reference TRBV11-1 and TRBJ2-2, the CDR3 gives the full variable domain: EAEVAQSPRYKITEKSQAVAFWCDPISGHATLYWYRQILGQGPELLVQFQDESVVDDSQLPKDRFSAERLKGVDSTLKIQPAELGDSAMYLCASRSREVTGELFFGEGSRLTVL.